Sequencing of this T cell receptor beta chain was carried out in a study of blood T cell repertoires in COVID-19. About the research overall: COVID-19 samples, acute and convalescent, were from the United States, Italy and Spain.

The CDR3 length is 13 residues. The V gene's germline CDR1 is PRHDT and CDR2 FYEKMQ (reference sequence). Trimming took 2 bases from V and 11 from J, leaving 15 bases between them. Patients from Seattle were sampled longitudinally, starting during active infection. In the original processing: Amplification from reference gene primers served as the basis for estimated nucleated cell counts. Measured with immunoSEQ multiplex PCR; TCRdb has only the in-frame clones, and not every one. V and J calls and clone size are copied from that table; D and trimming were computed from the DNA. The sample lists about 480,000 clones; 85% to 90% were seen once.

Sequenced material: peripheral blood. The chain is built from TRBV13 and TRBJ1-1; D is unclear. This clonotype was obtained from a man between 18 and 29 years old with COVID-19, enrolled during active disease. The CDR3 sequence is CASSLTGSGVAFF. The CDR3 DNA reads TGTGCCAGCAGCTTAACGGGCAGCGGAGTGGCTTTCTTT.